The rows below give T cell receptor beta chains drawn from one sample of a study of vaccination and CD4 T cells after COVID-19. In TCRdb, the PCR reads were re-called with MiXCR into one record per CDR3 protein. This table has 5,500 to 9,000 distinct CDR3 sequences, roughly 32% appearing once. Which antigens these TCRs recognize remains unknown. The sequenced sample was CD4+ T cells from blood, cultured in vitro. Every receptor here comes from a human donor in good health. Each CDR3 is given with its conserved first and last residue. Fields, in order: V gene, CDR3 length, J gene, D gene, clone size, CDR3 DNA, CDR3 protein. The D gene is left open where the match is weak. Not every row has a clone size; where given, it reads once, few, many or a size class.

>TRBV27|13|TRBJ1-1|-|few
TGTGCCAGCAGTCCACGGACAGCCCCCGGAGCTTTCTTT
CASSPRTAPGAFF
>TRBV6-1|16|TRBJ1-5|TRBD1|-
TGTGCCAGCAGTGGGGGGGGACAGGCCGCCTTACAGCCCCAGCATTTT
CASSGGGQAALQPQHF
>TRBV6-1|15|TRBJ2-7|TRBD2|few
TGTGCCAGCACCACGGGACTAACCAGCTCCTACGAGCAGTACTTC
CASTTGLTSSYEQYF
>TRBV5-1|15|TRBJ1-2|-|-
TGCGCCAGCAGCTTGGGTACGGGAAATAGCTATGGCTACACCTTC
CASSLGTGNSYGYTF
>TRBV30|11|TRBJ2-7|-|-
TGTGCCTGGACGTCGGCCTACGAGCAGTACTTC
CAWTSAYEQYF
>TRBV7-9|14|TRBJ2-1|-|-
TGTGCCAGCAGCAGACCCGACAGACACAATGAGCAGTTCTTC
CASSRPDRHNEQFF
>TRBV29-1|12|TRBJ1-1|-|few
TGCAGCGGTAGACACGAGGAAACTGAAGCTTTCTTT
CSGRHEETEAFF
>TRBV7-9|15|TRBJ2-1|-|-
TGTGCCAGCAGCAGGGGGAGAGAGAGATACAATGAGCAGTTCTTC
CASSRGRERYNEQFF
>TRBV6-1|14|TRBJ1-5|-|-
TGTGCCAGCAGCCCCCGACCTACGGGGCAGCCCCAGCATTTT
CASSPRPTGQPQHF
>TRBV6-4|16|TRBJ2-1|-|medium-sized
TGTGCCAGCAGTGACTCGGCTAGAAGCTCCTACAATGAGCAGTTCTTC
CASSDSARSSYNEQFF
>TRBV20-1|13|TRBJ1-1|-|few
TGCAGTGCTAGTAAGGGTACGGACACTGAAGCTTTCTTT
CSASKGTDTEAFF
>TRBV6-1|13|TRBJ2-7|-|-
TGTGCCAGCAGTGATGGCAGTACCTACGAGCAGTACTTC
CASSDGSTYEQYF
>TRBV5-4|13|TRBJ1-2|-|-
TGTGCCAGCAGCCCCGCACCTAGTGATGGCTACACCTTC
CASSPAPSDGYTF
>TRBV2|15|TRBJ1-1|-|-
TGTGCCAGCAGTGAAGAGAGTACAGGATTTACTGAAGCTTTCTTT
CASSEESTGFTEAFF
>TRBV5-1|14|TRBJ1-2|-|few
TGCGCCAGCAGCTTGAGCAGGGCTGACTATGGCTACACCTTC
CASSLSRADYGYTF
>TRBV6-1|13|TRBJ1-2|-|medium-sized
TGTGCCAGCAGTCCGGTACTTTGGAGTGGCTACACCTTC
CASSPVLWSGYTF
>TRBV6-4|13|TRBJ2-2|-|-
TGTGCCAGCAGTGACGGGGACACCGGGGAGCTGTTTTTT
CASSDGDTGELFF
>TRBV30|18|TRBJ2-1|-|few
TGTGCCTGGAGTTCCTTAAAGTACGCTCTGGCGGGTGGCAATGAGCAGTTCTTC
CAWSSLKYALAGGNEQFF
>TRBV10-3|14|TRBJ2-5|-|few
TGTGCCATCAGTGAGTCGAACAACCAAGAGACCCAGTACTTC
CAISESNNQETQYF
>TRBV6-5|15|TRBJ2-6|TRBD2|-
TGTGCCAGCAGTTCGCGGGGGGACGGGGCCAACGTCCTGACTTTC
CASSSRGDGANVLTF
>TRBV19|13|TRBJ1-1|-|-
TGTGCCATTCGGGGGATCGGGCAGCCTGAAGCTTTCTTT
CAIRGIGQPEAFF
>TRBV2|14|TRBJ2-1|-|-
TGTGCCAGCAGTCTGGGGCGAACTAACAATGAGCAGTTCTTC
CASSLGRTNNEQFF
>TRBV5-1|14|TRBJ2-7|-|few
TGCGCCAGCAGCTTGGATCCGGTTCCGTACGAGCAGTACTTC
CASSLDPVPYEQYF
>TRBV5-4|15|TRBJ2-5|-|few
TGTGCCAGCAGCTTGGGTCCGGGTTCCCAAGAGACCCAGTACTTC
CASSLGPGSQETQYF
>TRBV10-2|13|TRBJ2-2|TRBD1|-
TGCGCCAGCAGGAGGGGGCCCACCGGGGAGCTGTTTTTT
CASRRGPTGELFF
>TRBV7-2|15|TRBJ1-5|-|-
TGTGCCAGCAGCTTAGGGGGAGCCTCTAATCAGCCCCAGCATTTT
CASSLGGASNQPQHF
>TRBV11-2|13|TRBJ1-2|-|few
TGTGCCAGCAGCCATGGGGCTAACTATGGCTACACCTTC
CASSHGANYGYTF
>TRBV5-1|15|TRBJ1-1|-|-
TGCGCCAGCAGCTACCAAGGGGACATGAACACTGAAGCTTTCTTT
CASSYQGDMNTEAFF
>TRBV6-1|11|TRBJ2-5|-|-
TGTGCCAGCAGGGACAGAGAGACCCAGTACTTC
CASRDRETQYF
>TRBV20-1|13|TRBJ2-1|-|few
TGCAGTGCTAGACCCCTTGCAATCAGTGAGCAGTTCTTC
CSARPLAISEQFF
>TRBV20-1|14|TRBJ1-5|TRBD1|medium-sized
TGCAGTGCTTTGGACAGGGGGCCAAATCAGCCCCAGCATTTT
CSALDRGPNQPQHF
>TRBV2|14|TRBJ1-6|-|-
TGTGCCAGCAGCTTACAGATTTCCAATTCACCCCTCCACTTT
CASSLQISNSPLHF
>TRBV18|16|TRBJ1-1|-|-
TGTGCCAGCTCACCACCGGTAAGAGGGTTCTACACTGAAGCTTTCTTT
CASSPPVRGFYTEAFF
>TRBV20-1|16|TRBJ2-5|-|-
TGCAGTGCTAGCGACCCTTCCGCGGGGTTCCAAGAGACCCAGTACTTC
CSASDPSAGFQETQYF
>TRBV6-5|16|TRBJ1-6|-|-
TGTGCCAGCAGTTACCTCTCTTTAGGGACTGGGTCACCCCTCCACTTT
CASSYLSLGTGSPLHF
>TRBV20-1|15|TRBJ1-5|-|medium-sized
TGCAGTGCTCGTCCCGTGGACAGTAGCAATCAGCCCCAGCATTTT
CSARPVDSSNQPQHF
>TRBV7-2|14|TRBJ1-5|-|-
TGTGCCAGCAGCTTAGCTGGGGGGGGGCAGCCCCAGCATTTT
CASSLAGGGQPQHF
>TRBV20-1|15|TRBJ1-4|TRBD1|few
TGCAGTGCTAGTGGTTGGACAGGGCAGGGTGAAAAACTGTTTTTT
CSASGWTGQGEKLFF
>TRBV7-6|17|TRBJ2-1|TRBD2|-
TGTGCCAGCAGCTTAGAAAGTACTAGCGGAACCTACAATGAGCAGTTCTTC
CASSLESTSGTYNEQFF
>TRBV7-3|12|TRBJ2-1|-|-
TGTGCCAGCAGCTCAGGACCCACTCCGCAGTTCTTC
CASSSGPTPQFF
>TRBV6-1|15|TRBJ1-1|-|few
TGTGCCAGCTCACGGAGCATCTTCATGAACACTGAAGCTTTCTTT
CASSRSIFMNTEAFF
>TRBV24-1|13|TRBJ1-1|-|-
TGTGCCACCTACAGACCGAGGGGCACTGAAGCTTTCTTT
CATYRPRGTEAFF
>TRBV2|12|TRBJ2-1|-|few
TGTGCCCTACAGTTACGGGGGACTGAGCAGTTCTTC
CALQLRGTEQFF
>TRBV14|17|TRBJ1-1|-|-
TGTGCCAGCAGGGGGGGAGGCGGCCTCATAGAGAACACTGAAGCTTTCTTT
CASRGGGGLIENTEAFF
>TRBV28|14|TRBJ1-2|TRBD1|-
TGTGCCAGCAGTTTGGCACACAGGGGGGATGGCTACACCTTC
CASSLAHRGDGYTF
>TRBV2|14|TRBJ1-5|-|few
TGTGCCAGCAGTGTCCAGATTAACAATCAGCCCCAGCATTTT
CASSVQINNQPQHF
>TRBV29-1|11|TRBJ2-5|-|-
TGCAGCGTTTGGGGGGAGGTGACCCAGTACTTC
CSVWGEVTQYF
>TRBV2|16|TRBJ1-5|-|-
TGTGCCAGCAGTTCCCGGACGGGCTATAGCAATCAGCCCCAGCATTTT
CASSSRTGYSNQPQHF
>TRBV6-1|11|TRBJ1-1|-|few
TGTGCCAGCTATCTGAACACTGAAGCTTTCTTT
CASYLNTEAFF
>TRBV5-6|13|TRBJ1-2|-|-
TGTGCCAGCAGCTTGGATAGTTACTATGGCTACACCTTC
CASSLDSYYGYTF
>TRBV6-4|14|TRBJ2-1|TRBD2|-
TGTGCCAGTTCTGAGCGGGACGGACACAATGAGCAGTTCTTC
CASSERDGHNEQFF
>TRBV4-2|14|TRBJ2-1|-|-
TGTGCCAGCAGCAACGGGGAAACCTACAATGAGCAGTTCTTC
CASSNGETYNEQFF
>TRBV9|16|TRBJ2-3|TRBD1|-
TGTGCCAGCAGCTCGACAGGGGGGGTTTCCACAGATACGCAGTATTTT
CASSSTGGVSTDTQYF
>TRBV27|14|TRBJ1-2|TRBD1|few
TGTGCCAGCAGACCGACAGGGGTGATTGGTCGCTACACCTTC
CASRPTGVIGRYTF
>TRBV21-1|15|TRBJ2-7|-|few
TGTGCCAGCAGCGGAAATGGGGGCCAGTCCTACGAGCAGTACTTC
CASSGNGGQSYEQYF